The sequence of this TCR beta chain was determined in a study of cytomegalovirus exposure and HLA in healthy donors. Findings of the study overall: Several of the most significant clusters were apparently associated with common viral pathogens in a later analysis. As was reported, the HLA-A and HLA-B alleles of most subjects were accurately predicted from TCR beta sequences. In a later analysis, compared with equally common non-associated chains, HLA-associated beta chains were more expanded.

Notes on this clone: Its specificity is unknown.

Germline assignment: CDR1 SGHDT and CDR2 YYEEEE. Trimming removed 8 bases from V and 1 base from J; junction bases left unmatched: 4. This CDR3 contains 13 residues. 60 Vbeta and 13 Jbeta primers were used in PCR. Clones were sequenced by immunoSEQ multiplex PCR, and TCRdb holds only the in-frame ones, with some missing. The profile shows 95,000 to 150,000 clones, 75% to 90% of them singletons. Sequences were obtained from PBMCs. The genes are TRBV5-6 and TRBJ1-2; 8 bases line up with TRBD1. This clonotype originated in a man aged 25-45 years in good health and CMV-seropositive. The DNA of the CDR3 is TGTGCCAGTAGGGACAGGAATAACTATGGCTACACCTTC. Translated: CASRDRNNYGYTF.